The 4 T cell receptor beta chains listed next were all sequenced from one sample in a study of T cells after somatic rescue of genetic block. The table came from immunoSEQ multiplex PCR; TCRdb's copy has only in-frame clones and leaves some out. The table has 110,000 or so clones, about 90% seen once. Sequencing used peripheral blood mononuclear cells (PBMCs). These receptors all stem from a woman under 30.

The CDR3 spells CASSLVNLGGNEQFF. The CDR3 DNA follows: TGTGCCAGCAGCTTAGTGAACCTGGGTGGGAATGAGCAGTTCTTC. The gene calls are TRBV7-2 and TRBJ2-1; D gene uncertain. From germline, CDR1 is SGHTA and CDR2 FQGNSA. The CDR3 runs 15 residues. Between the trimmed V and J ends, which lost 1 base and 7 bases, there was a span of 14 bases.

The chain has TRBV7-2 and TRBJ1-3; D is undetermined. Germline assignment: CDR1 SGHTA and CDR2 FQGNSA. The V end was cut by 1 base, the J end by 0 bases, with 10 bases between. This CDR3 is 16 amino acids long. The CDR3 loop is CASSLVGGDSGNTIYF. The CDR3 nucleotides are TGTGCCAGCAGCTTAGTCGGCGGGGACTCTGGAAACACCATATATTTT. The complete variable domain, with remaining parts taken from reference TRBV7-2 and TRBJ1-3, reads GAGVSQSPSNKVTEKGKDVELRCDPISGHTALYWYRQSLGQGLEFLIYFQGNSAPDKSGLPSDRFSAERTGGSVSTLTIQRTQQEDSAVYLCASSLVGGDSGNTIYFGEGSWLTVV.

This clone was detected once. The gene calls are TRBV7-2 and TRBJ2-3, with D maybe TRBD2 (5 bases). CDR3 size: 15 residues. CDR1 SGHTA and CDR2 FQGNSA come from the germline V gene. V was trimmed by 5 bases and J by 3 bases, leaving 15 bases between them. CDR3 DNA: TGTGCCAGCAGCCCGGGTCGGGGATGGACAGATACGCAGTATTTT. Translation: CASSPGRGWTDTQYF. Full variable domain (rest looked up from reference TRBV7-2 and TRBJ2-3): GAGVSQSPSNKVTEKGKDVELRCDPISGHTALYWYRQSLGQGLEFLIYFQGNSAPDKSGLPSDRFSAERTGGSVSTLTIQRTQQEDSAVYLCASSPGRGWTDTQYFGPGTRLTVL.

The chain combines TRBV7-9 with TRBJ1-5; TRBD1 matches 8 bases. Per the germline V gene, CDR1 is SEHNR and CDR2 is FQNEAQ (reference sequence). Unmatched junction bases numbered 13, after V lost 1 base and J lost 5 bases. The CDR3 runs to 18 residues. CDR3 loop: CASSLGSILDRAHQPQHF. CDR3 coding DNA: TGTGCCAGCAGCTTAGGATCGATCTTGGACAGGGCCCATCAGCCCCAGCATTTT.